This T cell receptor (beta chain) comes out of a study of blood T cells in healthy people across ages. Overall study findings and caveats: In older individuals, TCR beta diversity per million T cells was lower, falling roughly linearly with age. Higher diversity, along with more naive CD4+ cells, distinguished long-lived donors from aged donors.

CDR1 is KGHSH and CDR2 is LQKENI in the germline V gene. The CDR3 has 16 residues. V lost 0 bases and J lost 12; bases outside the gene matches: 9. With a J-beta primer mix and a sample-barcoded 5' primer, a second PCR ran about 7 to 12 cycles. TCRdb used MiXCR to reprocess the 5' RACE reads, holding one entry per CDR3 protein. The profile shows more than 700,000 distinct CDR3 sequences, 50% to 65% of them singletons. About this clonotype itself: Its matching antigen is unknown.

This TCR was recovered from an elderly man in good health. The J gene is TRBJ2-1, the V gene TRBV18; 12 bases map to TRBD2. The source material was blood. CDR3 residues: CASSPPLAGGAVTQFF. The CDR3 DNA sequence: TGTGCCAGCTCACCACCACTAGCGGGAGGAGCTGTAACGCAGTTCTTC.